The T cell receptor (beta chain) described here comes from a study of CD8 T cells in Susac syndrome. From blood CD8+ and CD4+ T cells, the TCR beta chain was sequenced. The multiple sclerosis controls were treatment-naive patients with relapsing-remitting disease that was stable or active. Negative isolation was used for CD8+ and CD4+ T cells, and FACS enrichment was applied to TEMRA cells. When the RNA was reverse transcribed, random hexamers were used with an input of roughly 0.5 to 1 ug. With immunoSEQ multiplex PCR, TCR beta CDR3 was amplified across 54 Vbeta and 13 Jbeta. TCRdb called the immunoSEQ multiplex PCR reads again in MiXCR, with one record for every CDR3 protein. The sample has some 76,000 distinct CDR3 sequences, around 90% seen once. The specimen sequenced was CD8+ T cells from PBMCs. The clonotype was recovered from a human donor with multiple sclerosis.

Here the CDR3 DNA reads TGTGCCAGCAGTTTCGGGAAAGGGGGCGGCACAGATACGCAGTATTTT. Protein: CASSFGKGGGTDTQYF. V and J are TRBV27 and TRBJ2-3; 7 bases align to TRBD1. The length of the CDR3 is 16 residues. Germline CDR1 MNHEY, CDR2 SMNVEV (reference sequence). V gave up 3 bases and J gave up 1 base; unmatched junction bases: 7.